This T cell receptor (beta chain) was recorded in a study of T cell responses to AZD1222 COVID-19 vaccine. Study observations and caveats: Only after the peak T cell response were repertoires sampled. White British donors predominated, females outnumbered males, and clonal diversity was possibly underestimated. Vaccine-related CD4 TCRs covered spike, predominating at 160-218 and 743-854. The study identified only six AZD1222 recipients as seropositive at baseline.

This clone was recorded only once. Its cognate antigen is unknown. V was clipped by 3 bases and J by 5 bases, with 17 bases between them. This CDR3 contains 16 residues. From germline, CDR1 is SGHTA and CDR2 FQGTGA. Profiling relied on immunoSEQ multiplex PCR, and the TCRdb table lists in-frame clones only, not all of them. The sample consists of 140,000 to 150,000 clones, 70% to 90% of them appearing once. The rearrangement uses TRBV7-3 and TRBJ2-1; tentative D call: TRBD2 (6 bases). The source is an adult in good health. Sequenced here: peripheral blood, sampled on day 0 of AZD1222 vaccination. The CDR3 is CASSLRGWTIDNEQFF. The CDR3 DNA follows: TGTGCCAGCAGCTTGAGGGGTTGGACTATAGACAATGAGCAGTTCTTC.